This TCR beta chain was captured in a study of blood T cell repertoires in COVID-19. The overall study: T cells, B-cell-depleted T cells, or PBMCs supplied cDNA or gDNA.

Produced via immunoSEQ multiplex PCR; TCRdb's table is partial and in-frame only. The repertoire holds some 300,000 clones, with about nine tenths as singletons. The CDR3 totals 16 residues. Germline assignment: CDR1 MGHRA and CDR2 YSYEKL. With V trimmed by 4 bases and J by 5 bases, 7 bases remained unmatched. Seattle participants joined during active infection and were tracked over time. The V and J genes are TRBV4-1 and TRBJ2-2; 10 bases match TRBD1. Specimen: peripheral blood. The sequence derives from a woman aged 25 to 39 with COVID-19, enrolled during active disease. CDR3 region: CASSPLGQGGTGELFF. The CDR3 coding sequence is TGCGCCAGCAGCCCGTTAGGACAGGGGGGGACCGGGGAGCTGTTTTTT.